These T cell receptor beta chains were read from a single sample in a study of blood T cell repertoires in COVID-19. Libraries were prepared by immunoSEQ multiplex PCR; TCRdb keeps only in-frame clonotypes and omits some of them. The sample contains tens of thousands of clones, approximately 80% of which appear only once. Sample: peripheral blood. The receptors derive from a man over 45 with acute or convalescent COVID-19. The CDR3 runs from the conserved cysteine through the conserved F or W. Fields, in order: CDR3 DNA, CDR3 protein, V gene, clone size, D gene, J gene. A D gene is named only where the DNA matches it firmly. Expanded clones get a size class; other rows say once, few or many, or leave the size out.

TGTGCCAGCAGGACTACAGGGGGCACGAGTGGCTACACCTTC	CASRTTGGTSGYTF	TRBV28	NA	TRBD1	TRBJ1-2
TGTGCCAGCAGTTACCGACAGGGTGGCGGCAATCAGCCCCAGCATTTT	CASSYRQGGGNQPQHF	TRBV6-5	NA	TRBD1	TRBJ1-5
TGTGCCAGCGGATTACAGGGAAGCAATCAGCCCCAGCATTTT	CASGLQGSNQPQHF	TRBV6-5	NA	NA	TRBJ1-5
TGCGCCAGCAGCCGAGGAGGGATCTACGAGCAGTACTTC	CASSRGGIYEQYF	TRBV5-1	once	NA	TRBJ2-7
TGTGCCAGCAGTGAATTGAGGAGCCAGAACTATGGCTACACCTTC	CASSELRSQNYGYTF	TRBV25-1	NA	NA	TRBJ1-2
TGTGCCAGCAGCCCCGAACAGGGTCGGCCCACCGGGGAGCTGTTTTTT	CASSPEQGRPTGELFF	TRBV11-3	NA	NA	TRBJ2-2
TGTGCCGCCCAGCCGGAGGGAGGGGCCTACAATGAGCAGTTCTTC	CAAQPEGGAYNEQFF	TRBV6-6	NA	TRBD2	TRBJ2-1
TGTGCCAGTAGGCAAAGAGGGGGTGATTCACCCCTCCACTTT	CASRQRGGDSPLHF	TRBV19	NA	NA	TRBJ1-6
TGCGCCAGCAGCCCCGACAGAATAAATTCACCCCTCCACTTT	CASSPDRINSPLHF	TRBV5-1	NA	NA	TRBJ1-6
TGTGCCAGCAGTGAGGGCGGAGGAAATAGCAATCAGCCCCAGCATTTT	CASSEGGGNSNQPQHF	TRBV2	NA	NA	TRBJ1-5
TGCGCCAGGGGAAAGCGGGGGGGACTCACCGGGGAGCTGTTTTTT	CARGKRGGLTGELFF	TRBV10-1	few	TRBD2	TRBJ2-2
TGTGCCACCAGTGATTTGGGCCAGTTTAATGAGCAGTTCTTC	CATSDLGQFNEQFF	TRBV24-1	NA	NA	TRBJ2-1
TGTGCCAGCAGCCCCGACAGGCTAGTCTACGAGCAGTACTTC	CASSPDRLVYEQYF	TRBV27	NA	NA	TRBJ2-7
TGCGCCAGCAGCTTGTATGTCGGGACAGGGGTTTACGAGCAGTACTTC	CASSLYVGTGVYEQYF	TRBV5-1	few	TRBD1	TRBJ2-7
TGTGCCAGCAGTTTATCGGATCCAGGGGGCAATGGCTACACCTTC	CASSLSDPGGNGYTF	TRBV28	NA	TRBD1	TRBJ1-2
TGTGCCACCAGCAGAGATCTCCTACTCGATCAGCCCCAGCATTTT	CATSRDLLLDQPQHF	TRBV15	NA	NA	TRBJ1-5
TGTGCCTGGAGTATCTTTCCCAGCTCCTACAATGAGCAGTTCTTC	CAWSIFPSSYNEQFF	TRBV30	once	NA	TRBJ2-1
TGTGCCAGCAGCCACCGGGGGGATGAGCAGTTCTTC	CASSHRGDEQFF	TRBV11-3	NA	TRBD2	TRBJ2-1
TGTGCCAGCAGACTGAGGACTGCCACCGGGGAGCTGTTTTTT	CASRLRTATGELFF	TRBV6-4	NA	NA	TRBJ2-2
TGCGCCAGCAGCTTCGGGGGGTCCTCCACTTACCAAGAGACCCAGTACTTC	CASSFGGSSTYQETQYF	TRBV5-1	NA	TRBD2	TRBJ2-5
TGTGCCAGTAGGATGTCGACAGCGATCACTGAAGCTTTCTTT	CASRMSTAITEAFF	TRBV19	NA	NA	TRBJ1-1
TGTGCCAGCATCGAGTCGGGACTAGTGGACAACAATGAGCAGTTCTTC	CASIESGLVDNNEQFF	TRBV28	NA	TRBD2	TRBJ2-1
TGTGCCAGCAGCCCGGGACTAGCGGGGGTTAGTGAGGCCTACAATGAGCAGTTCTTC	CASSPGLAGVSEAYNEQFF	TRBV7-9	NA	TRBD2	TRBJ2-1
TGTGCCAGCCAGCCGGGACTAGCGGGGGGTGGCGAGCAGTACTTC	CASQPGLAGGGEQYF	TRBV7-2	NA	TRBD2	TRBJ2-7
TGTGCCAGCAGCCAAGAAGAGACAACATACTACGAGCAGTACTTC	CASSQEETTYYEQYF	TRBV3-1/TRBV3-2	once	NA	TRBJ2-7
TGTGCCTGGACCCTTACGAGGTACACTGAAGCTTTCTTT	CAWTLTRYTEAFF	TRBV30	once	NA	TRBJ1-1
TGTGCCATCAGCCTGACAGGGGACACTGAAGCTTTCTTT	CAISLTGDTEAFF	TRBV10-3	NA	TRBD1	TRBJ1-1
TGTGCCAGCAGCTCCCGCGGGGGGAAGTCTTCTGAAGCTTTCTTT	CASSSRGGKSSEAFF	TRBV7-8	NA	NA	TRBJ1-1
TGCGCCAGCAGCCAATTCGGGGGGCCCTACGAGCAGTACTTC	CASSQFGGPYEQYF	TRBV4-3	NA	NA	TRBJ2-7
TGCGCCAGCAGCTTGGGACAGGGGGTCTACAATGAGCAGTTCTTC	CASSLGQGVYNEQFF	TRBV5-1	NA	TRBD1	TRBJ2-1
TGTGCCTGGAGTGGCCCACTAGGTGAAAAACTGTTTTTT	CAWSGPLGEKLFF	TRBV30	NA	NA	TRBJ1-4
TGTGCCAGTAGTATTGAGGTGGGCTACACCTTC	CASSIEVGYTF	TRBV19	NA	NA	TRBJ1-2
TGTGCCAGCAGCCCGGGACAAGCTAAGGGCTACACCTTC	CASSPGQAKGYTF	TRBV7-2	NA	NA	TRBJ1-2
TGTGCCAGCTCGCGTTCAGCGGGAGCCCCAGATACGCAGTATTTT	CASSRSAGAPDTQYF	TRBV18	NA	TRBD2	TRBJ2-3
TGTGCCAGCCTAGCGGGGTTTGGCAGTGAGCAGTTCTTC	CASLAGFGSEQFF	TRBV6-6	once	TRBD2	TRBJ2-1
TGTGCCTGGAGTGTACTGCAGGGGAACTCCTACAATGAGCAGTTCTTC	CAWSVLQGNSYNEQFF	TRBV30	NA	NA	TRBJ2-1
TGTGCCAGCAGTTTCGGAGGGCGAGGCTACACCTTC	CASSFGGRGYTF	TRBV27	once	NA	TRBJ1-2
TGTGCCACCAGTGATTCCGGGACAGGGGGCTTAAATTATGGCTACACCTTC	CATSDSGTGGLNYGYTF	TRBV24-1	NA	TRBD1	TRBJ1-2
TGTGCCAGCAGCTTAATAGGGGACACCGGGGAGCTGTTTTTT	CASSLIGDTGELFF	TRBV7-6	NA	NA	TRBJ2-2
TGTGCCAGCAGTGAACAGGGTAACGAGCAGTACTTC	CASSEQGNEQYF	TRBV25-1	NA	NA	TRBJ2-7
TGCAGCGTTGATGGCTTTGCGGGGGCGTATCAGAATGAGCAGTTCTTC	CSVDGFAGAYQNEQFF	TRBV29-1	NA	NA	TRBJ2-1